Listed below are T cell receptor beta chains from one sample, sequenced in a study of blood T cell repertoires in COVID-19. TCRdb keeps only in-frame clones here, not all; method: immunoSEQ multiplex PCR. The sample consists of fewer than 350,000 clones, approximately 90% of them appearing once. The material sequenced was PBMCs or T cells enriched from blood (not recorded which). The origin of the receptors is a man in his forties who had been exposed to COVID-19. CDR3s include the opening cysteine and the closing phenylalanine or tryptophan. D genes are given only for firm matches. Rows give clone size only sometimes, using once, few, many, or a class for an expanded clone.

v_call,clone_size,d_call,j_call,cdr3_nt,cdr3_aa
TRBV19,-,TRBD1,TRBJ1-5,TGTGCCAGTAGTACACAGGGGGGAGATGCCCAGCATTTT,CASSTQGGDAQHF
TRBV7-3,-,-,TRBJ2-5,TGTGCCAGCAGCTTGCGGTACCAAGAGACCCAGTACTTC,CASSLRYQETQYF
TRBV12-5,-,-,TRBJ2-2,TGTGCTAGTGGTTTGCAGGGGGGAACCGGGGAGCTGTTTTTT,CASGLQGGTGELFF
TRBV11-2,-,-,TRBJ2-7,TGTGCCAGCAGCTCCTCCGATGGAGCCGCCTACGAGCAGTACTTC,CASSSSDGAAYEQYF
TRBV3-1/TRBV3-2,once,-,TRBJ1-5,TGTGCCAGCAGCCAAGAAGGTGAGTGTCGGGAGGGTAGCAATCAGCCCCAGCATTTT,CASSQEGECREGSNQPQHF
TRBV28,-,-,TRBJ2-1,TGTGCCAGCAGTCAACTAGTAGTCAATGAGCAGTTCTTC,CASSQLVVNEQFF
TRBV7-3,-,-,TRBJ1-3,TGTGCCAGCAGAGATTCCCGGGGTCCCGGAAACACCATATATTTT,CASRDSRGPGNTIYF
TRBV28,-,-,TRBJ1-1,TGTGCCAGCACCACAGGGTTAAACACTGAAGCTTTCTTT,CASTTGLNTEAFF
TRBV6-5,-,-,TRBJ1-2,TGTGCCAGCAGTTACTCCGTGCAGGGATCAGGCTACACCTTC,CASSYSVQGSGYTF
TRBV15,-,-,TRBJ2-5,TGTGCCACCAGCAACCCTTTCAGGGGCCAAGAGACCCAGTACTTC,CATSNPFRGQETQYF
TRBV5-1,once,TRBD2,TRBJ2-1,TGCGCCAGCAGCTTGGAACTAGCGGGAGCTAACCTGCGTGAGCAGTTCTTC,CASSLELAGANLREQFF
TRBV20-1,-,-,TRBJ2-1,TGCAGTGCTAGTTTGGACTCACTCGATGAGCAGTTCTTC,CSASLDSLDEQFF
TRBV6-1,-,TRBD2,TRBJ2-4,TGTGCCAGCAGTGCCCTAGGGACTAGCGGGAGATGGTTCGCCAAAAACATTCAGTACTTC,CASSALGTSGRWFAKNIQYF
TRBV30,-,TRBD1,TRBJ1-1,TGTGCCTGGACAAGACAGGGGGCGCGGAGGAACACTGAAGCTTTCTTT,CAWTRQGARRNTEAFF
TRBV7-9,once,TRBD1,TRBJ1-5,TGTGCCAGCAGCTTATTCGGGACAGAAAATCAGCCCCAGCATTTT,CASSLFGTENQPQHF
TRBV5-5,-,-,TRBJ2-7,TGTGCCAGCAGCTTGGAGGCGGGGATCTCCTACGAGCAGTACTTC,CASSLEAGISYEQYF
TRBV4-1,-,TRBD1,TRBJ1-5,TGCGCCAGCAGCCAAGTACAGGGGATACAGCCCCAGCATTTT,CASSQVQGIQPQHF
TRBV5-5,-,-,TRBJ1-3,TGTGCCAGCAGCTTCGACAGGACCATATATTTT,CASSFDRTIYF
TRBV19,-,-,TRBJ1-1,TGTGCCAGTAATCTAGGCGTCAACACTGAAGCTTTCTTT,CASNLGVNTEAFF
TRBV10-3,-,-,TRBJ2-6,TGTGCCATCAGGGGGCGGGGCCTCTCTGGGGCCAACGTCCTGACTTTC,CAIRGRGLSGANVLTF